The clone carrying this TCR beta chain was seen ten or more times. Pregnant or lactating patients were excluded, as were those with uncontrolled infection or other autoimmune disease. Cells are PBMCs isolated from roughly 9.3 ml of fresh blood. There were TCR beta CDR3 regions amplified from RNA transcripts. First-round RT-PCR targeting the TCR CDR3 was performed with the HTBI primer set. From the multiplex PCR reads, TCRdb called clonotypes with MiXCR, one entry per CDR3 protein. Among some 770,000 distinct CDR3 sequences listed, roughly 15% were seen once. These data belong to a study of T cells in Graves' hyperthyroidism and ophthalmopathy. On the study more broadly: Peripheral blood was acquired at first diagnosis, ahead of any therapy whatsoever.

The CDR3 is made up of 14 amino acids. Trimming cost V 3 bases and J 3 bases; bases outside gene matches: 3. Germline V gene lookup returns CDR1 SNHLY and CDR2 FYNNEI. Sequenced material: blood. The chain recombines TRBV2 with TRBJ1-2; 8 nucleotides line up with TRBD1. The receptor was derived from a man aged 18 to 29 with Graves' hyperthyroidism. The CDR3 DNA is TGTGCCAGCAGTGATACAGGGGGTCACTATGGCTACACCTTC. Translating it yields CASSDTGGHYGYTF.